This T cell receptor beta chain derives from a study of glioma-infiltrating T cells after dendritic cell vaccination. Turning to the study itself: Monocyte-derived dendritic cells, cultured approximately 7 days with IL-4 and GM-CSF, were pulsed with autologous tumor lysate.

Only patients with spare fresh-frozen tumor and over two years of follow-up were included. The V gene's germline CDR1 is DFQATT and CDR2 SNEGSKA (reference sequence). The length of the CDR3 is 11 residues. V lost 3 bases and J lost 8; bases outside the gene matches: 2. Input was around 1.9 ug genomic DNA, or all available if less. The protocol was immunoSEQ multiplex PCR, while the TCRdb copy is restricted to in-frame clones and leaves out a portion. Of around 67,000 clones listed, about four fifths are singletons. Sequencing used blood, obtained before dendritic cell vaccination. This receptor was identified in a human donor with glioblastoma. The V and J genes are TRBV20-1 and TRBJ1-2; 8 bases map to TRBD1. CDR3 amino acids: CSARDREGYTF. In DNA, the CDR3 is TGCAGTGCTAGGGACAGGGAAGGCTACACCTTC.